This T cell receptor (beta chain) was observed in a study of T cell responses to AZD1222 COVID-19 vaccine (dated by TCRdb to 2020 to 2022). For the wider study: AZD1222 recipients whose second dose came at about 4 weeks and those whose second dose came at about 12 weeks were combined into one group, since spike-specific TCR depth and breadth did not differ between the two schedules. TCR sequencing was performed for 230 to 250 trial participants, of whom roughly 200 were given two doses of AZD1222 and approximately 25 were given two doses of MenACWY control vaccine. Trial participants were enrolled by age into 18-55, 56-69 and 70-plus year subgroups, with roughly 150, 30 and 60 TCR-sequenced participants respectively.

CDR1 MDHEN and CDR2 SYDVKM are derived from the germline V gene. Counted from cysteine to phenylalanine, this CDR3 has 15 amino acids. The DNA shown is the 45-base CDR3, in frame from base 1. The germline ends are 13 bases apart after V is trimmed by 3 bases and J by 2 bases. The CDR3 regions of human TCRbeta chains were analyzed by immunosequencing. Per the source publication's procedure: Repertoire TCRs were checked for matches against a reference library of SARS-CoV-2-specific TCRs that had been generated using the MIRA antigen-specificity platform. Breadth was defined as the fraction of unique TCRs that were SARS-CoV-2-associated. Depth was defined as the fraction of total T cells that were SARS-CoV-2-associated. Each spike-specific TCR was assigned to its reactive spike region and to a CD4 or CD8 class using the MIRA data. Log10-transformed breadth and depth values were compared by one-way ANOVA with Sidak's multiple comparisons tests. TCRdb retrieved this table from immuneACCESS and kept in-frame rearrangements only. Not all clones are present; in checked studies, unresolved V genes account for under half, and no reason is known for the remainder. Clonal size and the V and J genes are those of that table, whereas D and trimming came from the DNA. The sample data list 95,000 to 150,000 clones, and around 87% of these were observed just once. The ten largest clones add up to over 9.5% of the sample.

Explained via the paper, the time point label denotes: baseline before first vaccination. The vaccinee samples were drawn from two UK trials, COV001 and COV002, one of which was a single-blind randomized controlled phase 2/3 trial testing AZD1222 (ChAdOx1 nCoV-19) in healthy adults. For TCRbeta chain sequencing, PBMC samples were collected from trial participants at day 0 and at day 28 after the second dose. Concerning this clone: Its cognate antigen has yet to be identified. Base qualities are missing; no much larger clone stands one base away.

Beyond this particular receptor, the publication reports: Most participants were white British and females outnumbered males, and the authors suggested that clonal diversity may have been underestimated. Because no day 14 peak-response samples were available, the repertoires could be characterized only after the peak T cell response. A significant rise in spike-specific TCR breadth and depth was observed after two AZD1222 doses relative to day 0 and relative to MenACWY recipients. The 56-69-year group was small, and its depth increase did not reach significance, likely because of low power. Nearly half of unique spike-specific TCRs reportedly recognized epitopes outside regions mutated in the B.1.351 and B.1.1.7 variants. Conclusions about previously exposed vaccinees were limited because only six AZD1222 recipients were SARS-CoV-2 seropositive at baseline. The whole spike protein was spanned by vaccine-associated CD4 TCRs, and dominant responses were seen in regions 160-218 and 743-854.

The V and J genes are TRBV28 and TRBJ1-2; the D gene is possibly TRBD1, with 5 bases matching. Sequences were derived from peripheral blood, sampled on day 0 of AZD1222 vaccination. The receptor's source is an adult in good health. The CDR3 is CASSFGGEGNYGYTF. DNA sequence: TGTGCCAGCAGTTTCGGGGGAGAGGGAAACTATGGCTACACCTTC.